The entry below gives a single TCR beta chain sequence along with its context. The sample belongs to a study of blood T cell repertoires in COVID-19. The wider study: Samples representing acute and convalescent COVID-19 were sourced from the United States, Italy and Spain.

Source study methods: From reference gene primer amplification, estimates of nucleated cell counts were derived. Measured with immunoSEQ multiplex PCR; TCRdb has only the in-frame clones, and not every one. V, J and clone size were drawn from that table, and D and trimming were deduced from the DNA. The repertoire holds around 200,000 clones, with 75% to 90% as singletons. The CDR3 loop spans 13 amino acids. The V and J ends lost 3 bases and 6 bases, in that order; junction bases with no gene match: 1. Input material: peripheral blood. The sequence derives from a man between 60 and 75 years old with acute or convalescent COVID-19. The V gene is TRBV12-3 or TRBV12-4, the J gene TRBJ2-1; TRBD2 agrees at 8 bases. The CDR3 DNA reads TGTGCCAGCAGTTTCCGGGGGGGCAATGAGCAGTTCTTC. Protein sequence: CASSFRGGNEQFF.